This record looks at one TCR beta chain sequence and its context. Its antigen is not identified. A much larger clone is a single base away; this may be a read error. Each 20-30 mg portion of unsorted bulk tissue served as the source for co-extraction of RNA and DNA. Samples came from superior, inferior, lateral poles and tumor centre. The CDR3 runs to 13 residues. The germline V gene has CDR1 MRHNA and CDR2 SNTAGT. Total RNA amounting to around 530 ng was the source from which TCR beta cDNA was made with a constant-region primer. Investigators got TCR beta libraries out of three nested multiplex PCR rounds, done with slightly modified ARM-PCR. The two initial PCR rounds, approximately 10 cycles each, used TRBV1-TRBV30 forward and C-beta reverse primers. MiXCR was run by TCRdb on the multiplex PCR reads, yielding one entry per CDR3 protein. The table includes around 190,000 distinct CDR3 sequences, about 85% detected once.

The sample belongs to a study of tumor-infiltrating lymphocytes in primary liver carcinoma. About the research overall: Samples had roughly 3.65 to 7.5 million productive TCRbeta reads, comparable between tissue types.

Study-level results: The proportion of top clones found throughout all five tumor regions was only about 7-24%.

The TCR sequence derives from a man aged 35 to 55 with primary liver carcinoma and hepatitis B virus infection. The genes are TRBV6-4 and TRBJ1-5, with D possibly TRBD1 on 5 matching bases. Sequenced material: tumor tissue from primary liver carcinoma. Here the CDR3 DNA reads TGTGTCAGCAGTGCGGGACCTAATCAGCCCCAGCATTTT. It encodes CVSSAGPNQPQHF.